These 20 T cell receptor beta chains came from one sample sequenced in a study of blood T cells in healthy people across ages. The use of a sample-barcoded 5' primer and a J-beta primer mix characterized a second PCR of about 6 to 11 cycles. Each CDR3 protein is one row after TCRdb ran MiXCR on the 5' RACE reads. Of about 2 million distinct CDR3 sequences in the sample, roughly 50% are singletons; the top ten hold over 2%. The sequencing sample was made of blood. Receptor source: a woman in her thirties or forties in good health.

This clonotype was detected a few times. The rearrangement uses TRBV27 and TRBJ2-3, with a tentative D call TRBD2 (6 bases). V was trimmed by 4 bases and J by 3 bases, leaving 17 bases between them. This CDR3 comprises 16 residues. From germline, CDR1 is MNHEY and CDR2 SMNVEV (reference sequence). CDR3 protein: CASSSRLGGGTDTQYF. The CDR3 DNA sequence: TGTGCCAGCAGTTCTCGACTAGGAGGTGGGACAGATACGCAGTATTTT.

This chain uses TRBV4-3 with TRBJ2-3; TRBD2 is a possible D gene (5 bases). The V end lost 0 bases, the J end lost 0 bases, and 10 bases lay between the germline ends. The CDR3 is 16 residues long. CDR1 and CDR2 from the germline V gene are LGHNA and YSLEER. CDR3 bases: TGCGCCAGCAGCCAAGAGGGCAGCGGTAGCACAGATACGCAGTATTTT. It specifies CASSQEGSGSTDTQYF.

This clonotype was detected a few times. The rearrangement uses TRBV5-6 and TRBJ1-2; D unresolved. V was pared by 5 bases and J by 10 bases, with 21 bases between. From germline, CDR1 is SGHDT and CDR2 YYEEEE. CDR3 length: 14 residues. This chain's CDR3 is CASRDPSLRHAYTF. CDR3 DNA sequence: TGTGCCAGCAGAGATCCCAGCCTTAGGCACGCCTACACCTTC.

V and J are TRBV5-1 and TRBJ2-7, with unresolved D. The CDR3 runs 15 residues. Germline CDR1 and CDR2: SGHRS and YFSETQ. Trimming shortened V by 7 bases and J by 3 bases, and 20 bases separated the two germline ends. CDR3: CASRDILEGNYEQYF. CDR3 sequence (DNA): TGCGCCAGCCGAGATATTTTGGAAGGGAACTACGAGCAGTACTTC.

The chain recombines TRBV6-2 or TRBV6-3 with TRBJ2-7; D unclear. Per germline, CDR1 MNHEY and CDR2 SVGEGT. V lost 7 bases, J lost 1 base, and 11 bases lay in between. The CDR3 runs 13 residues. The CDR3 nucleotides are TGTGCCAGCACCTGGACGTCTTCCTACGAGCAGTACTTC. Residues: CASTWTSSYEQYF.

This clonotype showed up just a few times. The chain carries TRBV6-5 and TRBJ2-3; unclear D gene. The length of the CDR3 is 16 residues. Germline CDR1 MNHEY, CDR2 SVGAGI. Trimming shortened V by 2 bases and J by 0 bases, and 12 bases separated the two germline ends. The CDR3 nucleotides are TGTGCCAGCAGTTACCTCGGACCGATAAGCACAGATACGCAGTATTTT. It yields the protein CASSYLGPISTDTQYF.

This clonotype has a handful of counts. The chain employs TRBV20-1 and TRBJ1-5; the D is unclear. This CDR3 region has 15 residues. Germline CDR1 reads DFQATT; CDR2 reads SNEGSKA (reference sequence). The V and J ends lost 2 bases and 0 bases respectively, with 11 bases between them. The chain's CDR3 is CSARIAKNSNQPQHF. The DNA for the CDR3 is TGCAGTGCTAGAATAGCCAAGAATAGCAATCAGCCCCAGCATTTT.

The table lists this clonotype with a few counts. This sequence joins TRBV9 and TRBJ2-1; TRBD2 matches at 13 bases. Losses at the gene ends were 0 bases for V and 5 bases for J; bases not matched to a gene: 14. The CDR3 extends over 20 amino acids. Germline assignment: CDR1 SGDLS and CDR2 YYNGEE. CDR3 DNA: TGTGCCAGCAGCGTAGACCCCTCCCCCTTACTAGCGGGGGGGGACAATGAGCAGTTCTTC. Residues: CASSVDPSPLLAGGDNEQFF.

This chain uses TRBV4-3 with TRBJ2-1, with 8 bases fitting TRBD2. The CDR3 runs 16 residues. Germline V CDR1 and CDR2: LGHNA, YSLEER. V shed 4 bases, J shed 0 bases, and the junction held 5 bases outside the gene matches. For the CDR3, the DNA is TGCGCCAGCAGCCGCGGGGGGCCAAGCTCCTACAATGAGCAGTTCTTC. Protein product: CASSRGGPSSYNEQFF.

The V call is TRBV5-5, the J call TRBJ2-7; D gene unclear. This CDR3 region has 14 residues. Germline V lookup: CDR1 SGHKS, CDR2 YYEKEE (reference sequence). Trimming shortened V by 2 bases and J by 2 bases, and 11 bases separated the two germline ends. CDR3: CASSFTSTTYEQYF. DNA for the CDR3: TGTGCCAGCAGCTTTACAAGTACCACCTACGAGCAGTACTTC. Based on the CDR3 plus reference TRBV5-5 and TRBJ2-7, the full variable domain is DAGVTQSPTHLIKTRGQQVTLRCSPISGHKSVSWYQQVLGQGPQFIFQYYEKEERGRGNFPDRFSARQFPNYSSELNVNALLLGDSALYLCASSFTSTTYEQYFGPGTRLTVT.

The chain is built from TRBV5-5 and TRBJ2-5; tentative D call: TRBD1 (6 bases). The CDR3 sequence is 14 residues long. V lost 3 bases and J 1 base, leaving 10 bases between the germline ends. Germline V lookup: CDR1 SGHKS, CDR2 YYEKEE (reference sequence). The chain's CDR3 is CASSWTVSQETQYF. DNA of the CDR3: TGTGCCAGCAGCTGGACAGTTTCCCAAGAGACCCAGTACTTC.

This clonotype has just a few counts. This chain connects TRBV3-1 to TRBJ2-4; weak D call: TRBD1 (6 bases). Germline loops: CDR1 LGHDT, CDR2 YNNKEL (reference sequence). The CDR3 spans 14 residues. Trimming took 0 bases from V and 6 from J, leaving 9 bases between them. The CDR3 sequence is CASSQEDRLNIQYF. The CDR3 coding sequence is TGTGCCAGCAGCCAAGAGGACAGATTAAACATTCAGTACTTC. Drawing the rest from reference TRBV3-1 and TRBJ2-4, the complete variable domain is DTAVSQTPKYLVTQMGNDKSIKCEQNLGHDTMYWYKQDSKKFLKIMFSYNNKELIINETVPNRFSPKSPDKAHLNLHINSLELGDSAVYFCASSQEDRLNIQYFGAGTRLSVL.

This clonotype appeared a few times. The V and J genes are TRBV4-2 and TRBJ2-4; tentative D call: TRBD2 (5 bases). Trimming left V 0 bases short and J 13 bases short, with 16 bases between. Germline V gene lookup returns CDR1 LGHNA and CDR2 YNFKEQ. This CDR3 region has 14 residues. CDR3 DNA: TGTGCCAGCAGCCAAGAAAGCGGTGGTCCCCAACAGTACTTC. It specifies CASSQESGGPQQYF.

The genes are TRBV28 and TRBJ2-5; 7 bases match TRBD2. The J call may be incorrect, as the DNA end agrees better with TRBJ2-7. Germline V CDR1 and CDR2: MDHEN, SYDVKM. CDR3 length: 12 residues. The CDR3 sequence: CASSTSEYEQYF. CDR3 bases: TGTGCCAGCAGCACTAGCGAGTACGAGCAGTACTTC.

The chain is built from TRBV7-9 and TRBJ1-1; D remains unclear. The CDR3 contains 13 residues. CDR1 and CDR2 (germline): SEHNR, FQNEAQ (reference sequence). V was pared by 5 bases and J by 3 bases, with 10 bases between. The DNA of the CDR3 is TGTGCCAGCAGCGTAGGAGAGGACACTGAAGCTTTCTTT. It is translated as CASSVGEDTEAFF.

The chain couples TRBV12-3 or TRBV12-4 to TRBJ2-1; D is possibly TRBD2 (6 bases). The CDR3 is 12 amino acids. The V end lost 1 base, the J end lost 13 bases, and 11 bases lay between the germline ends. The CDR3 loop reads CASSLVSGYQFF. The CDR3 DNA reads TGTGCCAGCAGTTTAGTAAGCGGGTATCAGTTCTTC.

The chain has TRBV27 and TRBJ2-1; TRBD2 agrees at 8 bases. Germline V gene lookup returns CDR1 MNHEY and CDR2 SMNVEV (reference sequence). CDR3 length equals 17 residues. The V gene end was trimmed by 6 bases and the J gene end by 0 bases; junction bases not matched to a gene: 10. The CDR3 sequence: CASRVSPGGASYNEQFF. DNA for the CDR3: TGTGCCAGCAGAGTGTCGCCGGGGGGGGCCTCCTACAATGAGCAGTTCTTC.

The CDR3 sequence: CASSFGGTLETQYF. CDR3 bases: TGTGCCAGCAGTTTCGGAGGGACTCTAGAGACCCAGTACTTC. The chain joins TRBV28 to TRBJ2-5; TRBD2 is a possible D gene (6 bases). The V gene's germline CDR1 is MDHEN and CDR2 SYDVKM. The CDR3 runs 14 residues. V was pared by 3 bases and J by 4 bases, with 12 bases between.

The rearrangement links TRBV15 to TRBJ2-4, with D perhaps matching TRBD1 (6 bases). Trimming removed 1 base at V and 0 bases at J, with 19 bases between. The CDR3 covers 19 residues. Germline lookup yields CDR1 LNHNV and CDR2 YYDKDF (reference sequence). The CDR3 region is CATSRADRSYLLAKNIQYF. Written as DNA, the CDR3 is TGTGCCACCAGCAGAGCCGACAGGAGTTACTTACTAGCCAAAAACATTCAGTACTTC.

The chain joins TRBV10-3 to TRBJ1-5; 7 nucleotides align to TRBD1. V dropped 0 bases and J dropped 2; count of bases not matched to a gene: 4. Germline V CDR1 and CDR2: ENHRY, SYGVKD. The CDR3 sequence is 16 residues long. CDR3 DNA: TGTGCCATCAGTGAGTCGACAGGGAAAGGCAATCAGCCCCAGCATTTT. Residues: CAISESTGKGNQPQHF.